This entry concerns a single TCR beta chain. The sample comes from a study of blood T cell repertoires in COVID-19. Study in general: There were acute and convalescent COVID-19 samples, and they came from the United States, Italy and Spain.

This CDR3 comprises 14 residues. Germline V gene lookup returns CDR1 GTSNPN and CDR2 SVGIG (reference sequence). The ends lost 2 bases at V and 4 bases at J; junction bases unmatched: 2. As handled by the study authors: Estimates of nucleated cell counts were drawn from the amplification of reference gene primers. Libraries were prepared by immunoSEQ multiplex PCR; TCRdb keeps only in-frame clonotypes and omits some of them. For V, J and clone size, that table is used; D and trimming come from the DNA. The sample has some 110,000 clones, roughly 85% seen once. The genes are TRBV30 and TRBJ2-5, with 12 positions matching TRBD2. This sequence originates from a man aged 35 to 55 with acute or convalescent COVID-19. The specimen sequenced was peripheral blood. The CDR3 sequence is CAWSRGLAGETQYF. CDR3 sequence (DNA): TGTGCCTGGAGTAGGGGACTAGCGGGAGAGACCCAGTACTTC.